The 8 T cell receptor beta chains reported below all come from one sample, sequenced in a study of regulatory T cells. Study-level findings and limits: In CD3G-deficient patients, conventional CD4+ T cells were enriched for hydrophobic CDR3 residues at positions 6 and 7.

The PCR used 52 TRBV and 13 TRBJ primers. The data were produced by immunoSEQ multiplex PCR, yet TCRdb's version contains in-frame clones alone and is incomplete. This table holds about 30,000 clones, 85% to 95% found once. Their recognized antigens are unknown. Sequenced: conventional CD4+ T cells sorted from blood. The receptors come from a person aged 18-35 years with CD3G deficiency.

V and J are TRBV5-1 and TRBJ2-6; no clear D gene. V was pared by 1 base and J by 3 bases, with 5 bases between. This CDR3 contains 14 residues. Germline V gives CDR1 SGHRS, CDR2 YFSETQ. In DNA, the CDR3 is TGCGCCAGCAGCTTGTCAGGTGGGGCCAACGTCCTGACTTTC. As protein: CASSLSGGANVLTF.

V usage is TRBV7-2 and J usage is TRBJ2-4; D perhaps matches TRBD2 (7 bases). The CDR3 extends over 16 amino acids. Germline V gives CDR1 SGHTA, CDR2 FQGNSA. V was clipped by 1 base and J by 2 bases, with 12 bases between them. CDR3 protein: CASSLVGGDPKNIQYF. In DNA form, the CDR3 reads TGTGCCAGCAGCTTAGTAGGGGGGGACCCCAAAAACATTCAGTACTTC.

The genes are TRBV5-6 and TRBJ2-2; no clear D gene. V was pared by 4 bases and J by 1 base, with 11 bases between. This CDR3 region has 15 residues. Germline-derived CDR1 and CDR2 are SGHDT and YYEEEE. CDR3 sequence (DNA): TGTGCCAGCAGCGGCGTTATCAAGAACACCGGGGAGCTGTTTTTT. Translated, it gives CASSGVIKNTGELFF.

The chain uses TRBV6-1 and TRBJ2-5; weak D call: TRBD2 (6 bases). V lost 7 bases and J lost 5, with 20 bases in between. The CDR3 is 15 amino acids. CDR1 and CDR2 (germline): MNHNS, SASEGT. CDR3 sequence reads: CASTEQGGVWETQYF. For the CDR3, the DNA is TGTGCCAGCACCGAGCAGGGCGGGGTTTGGGAGACCCAGTACTTC.

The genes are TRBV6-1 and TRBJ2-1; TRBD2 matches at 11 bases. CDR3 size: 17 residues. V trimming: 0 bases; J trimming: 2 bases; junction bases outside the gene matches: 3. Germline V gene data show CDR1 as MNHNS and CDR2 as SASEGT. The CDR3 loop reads CASSEALAGGTYNEQFF. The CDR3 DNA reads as TGTGCCAGCAGTGAAGCTCTAGCGGGAGGAACCTACAATGAGCAGTTCTTC.

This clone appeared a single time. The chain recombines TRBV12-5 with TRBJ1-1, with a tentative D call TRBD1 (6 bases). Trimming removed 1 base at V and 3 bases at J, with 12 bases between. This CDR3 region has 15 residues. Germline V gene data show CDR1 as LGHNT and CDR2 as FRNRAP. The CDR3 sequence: CASGLGQGRYTEAFF. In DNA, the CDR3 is TGTGCTAGTGGTTTGGGGCAGGGGCGGTACACTGAAGCTTTCTTT.

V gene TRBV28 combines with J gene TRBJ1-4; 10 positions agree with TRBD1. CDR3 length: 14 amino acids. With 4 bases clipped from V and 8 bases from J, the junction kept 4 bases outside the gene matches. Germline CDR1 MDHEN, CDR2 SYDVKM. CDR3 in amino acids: CASSSRTGGEKLFF. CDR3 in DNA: TGTGCCAGCAGTTCACGGACAGGGGGGGAAAAACTGTTTTTT.

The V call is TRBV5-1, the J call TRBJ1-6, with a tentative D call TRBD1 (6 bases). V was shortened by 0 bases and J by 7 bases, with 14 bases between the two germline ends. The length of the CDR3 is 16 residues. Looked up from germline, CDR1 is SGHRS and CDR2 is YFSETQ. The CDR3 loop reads CASSLVGGRENSPLHF. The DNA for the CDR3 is TGCGCCAGCAGCTTGGTTGGGGGGCGAGAGAATTCACCCCTCCACTTT.